This is a list of T cell receptor beta chains from one sample in a study of CD8+ T cells in alopecia areata. Only in-frame clones appear in the TCRdb table, and some are missing; sequencing was by immunoSEQ multiplex PCR. Seen here are roughly 200,000 clones, roughly two fifths observed once, and the top ten hold about 2.4%. Here the sequenced sample was CD4+ T cells sorted from blood, taken around week 37, from a patient treated with tofacitinib. These receptors all come from a human donor with alopecia areata. Each CDR3 is given with its conserved first and last residue. D genes are given only for firm matches. Clone size appears in some rows only: once, few, many, or a class for an expanded clone.

clone_size,v_call,d_call,j_call,cdr3_aa,cdr3_nt
few,TRBV5-6,-,TRBJ1-2,CASTTPRQAYGYTF,TGTGCCAGCACCACCCCTAGGCAGGCCTATGGCTACACCTTC
-,TRBV29-1,-,TRBJ2-2,CSVEEGTGELFF,TGCAGCGTTGAGGAGGGCACCGGGGAGCTGTTTTTT
few,TRBV15,-,TRBJ2-5,CATSRNRQETQYF,TGTGCCACCAGCAGAAACCGACAAGAGACCCAGTACTTC
-,TRBV4-1,-,TRBJ1-1,CASSQAGITEAFF,TGCGCCAGCAGCCAAGCAGGGATCACTGAAGCTTTCTTT
-,TRBV18,TRBD1,TRBJ2-7,CASSARGSYEQYF,TGTGCCAGCTCAGCCAGGGGGTCCTACGAGCAGTACTTC
-,TRBV30,-,TRBJ2-6,CAWSGVSGANVLTF,TGTGCCTGGAGCGGAGTTTCTGGGGCCAACGTCCTGACTTTC
-,TRBV6-5,-,TRBJ2-3,CASSYRLLAGTDTQYF,TGTGCCAGCAGTTACCGACTCCTGGCGGGCACAGATACGCAGTATTTT
-,TRBV5-1,TRBD1,TRBJ2-5,CASSRDRGEETQYF,TGCGCCAGCAGCCGTGACAGGGGGGAAGAGACCCAGTACTTC
-,TRBV29-1,TRBD2,TRBJ2-3,CSVVLAGSSTDTQYF,TGCAGCGTTGTTCTAGCGGGATCTAGCACAGATACGCAGTATTTT
few,TRBV7-8,TRBD2,TRBJ2-1,CASSHRLAGKYNEQFF,TGTGCCAGCAGCCACCGACTAGCGGGGAAGTACAATGAGCAGTTCTTC
once,TRBV27,-,TRBJ2-1,CASSDTGLFGYNEQFF,TGTGCCAGCAGCGACACAGGGTTATTTGGGTACAATGAGCAGTTCTTC
-,TRBV15,-,TRBJ2-3,CATSRGADTDTQYF,TGTGCCACCAGCAGAGGAGCTGACACAGATACGCAGTATTTT
-,TRBV6-5,TRBD2,TRBJ2-1,CASTLAGSPYNEQFF,TGTGCCAGCACCTTAGCGGGATCGCCTTACAATGAGCAGTTCTTC
few,TRBV6-5,-,TRBJ1-2,CASSYTYNYGYTF,TGTGCCAGCAGTTACACTTACAACTATGGCTACACCTTC
-,TRBV6-6,-,TRBJ2-7,CASTDRKYEQYF,TGTGCCAGCACCGACAGGAAATACGAGCAGTACTTC
-,TRBV7-9,-,TRBJ2-5,CASSGEETQYF,TGTGCCAGCAGCGGAGAAGAGACCCAGTACTTC
-,TRBV5-1,-,TRBJ2-3,CASSLRIREADTQYF,TGCGCCAGCAGCCTTAGGATCAGGGAAGCGGATACGCAGTATTTT
few,TRBV19,TRBD1,TRBJ2-7,CASSRDSSLTYEQYF,TGTGCCAGTAGTAGGGACAGTTCGCTAACCTACGAGCAGTACTTC
few,TRBV10-3,TRBD2,TRBJ2-7,CAISGPPGLAVTYEQYF,TGTGCCATCAGTGGTCCTCCCGGACTAGCCGTCACCTACGAGCAGTACTTC
-,TRBV5-1,-,TRBJ1-2,CASSLGHGSDGYTF,TGCGCCAGCAGCTTGGGCCACGGGTCGGATGGCTACACCTTC
few,TRBV4-3,-,TRBJ2-7,CASSQDRAYEQYF,TGCGCCAGCAGCCAAGATCGAGCCTACGAGCAGTACTTC
few,TRBV7-8,-,TRBJ1-1,CASSPRQMNTEAFF,TGTGCCAGCAGCCCCCGACAGATGAACACTGAAGCTTTCTTT
few,TRBV2,-,TRBJ2-6,CASSVGANVLTF,TGTGCCAGCAGTGTTGGGGCCAACGTCCTGACTTTC
few,TRBV29-1,-,TRBJ2-7,CSGGQGIYEQYF,TGCAGCGGGGGGCAGGGGATCTACGAGCAGTACTTC
-,TRBV2,-,TRBJ2-2,CASGGGAGELFF,TGTGCCAGCGGAGGTGGGGCCGGGGAGCTGTTTTTT
-,TRBV4-2,-,TRBJ2-1,CASSPMPSVYYNEQFF,TGTGCCAGCAGCCCTATGCCATCTGTATACTACAATGAGCAGTTCTTC
-,TRBV7-2,-,TRBJ2-7,CASSSTRYEQYF,TGTGCCAGCAGCTCGACTAGATACGAGCAGTACTTC
-,TRBV4-1,TRBD1,TRBJ2-7,CASSLSGQAYEQHF,TGCGCCAGCAGCCTATCGGGACAGGCCTACGAGCAGCACTTC
-,TRBV6-5,-,TRBJ1-3,CAARDPFRNTIYF,TGTGCCGCCCGGGACCCGTTTCGGAACACCATATATTTT
-,TRBV6-5,-,TRBJ2-5,CASSYVGTQYF,TGTGCCAGCAGTTACGTTGGGACCCAGTACTTC
-,TRBV4-3,-,TRBJ1-1,CASSHRLSNTEAFF,TGCGCCAGCAGCCATAGACTTTCGAACACTGAAGCTTTCTTT
-,TRBV18,-,TRBJ2-5,CASSLLRVAETQYF,TGTGCCAGCTCACTACTAAGGGTCGCGGAGACCCAGTACTTC
-,TRBV29-1,-,TRBJ2-5,CSNTQTQETQYF,TGCAGTAATACTCAGACACAAGAGACCCAGTACTTC
-,TRBV9,-,TRBJ1-2,CASSGDGNYGYTF,TGTGCCAGCAGCGGGGACGGGAACTATGGCTACACCTTC
-,TRBV29-1,TRBD1,TRBJ1-4,CSVDIGQAANEKLFF,TGCAGCGTTGATATCGGACAGGCAGCTAATGAAAAACTGTTTTTT
-,TRBV11-2,TRBD2,TRBJ2-3,CASSLRLASTDTQYF,TGTGCCAGCAGCCTTAGACTAGCTAGCACAGATACGCAGTATTTT
-,TRBV19,-,TRBJ2-7,CASSIPSRYHSYEQYF,TGTGCCAGTAGTATTCCCTCCCGGTACCACTCCTACGAGCAGTACTTC
-,TRBV4-2,-,TRBJ2-3,CASSHGELPDTQYF,TGTGCCAGCAGCCACGGGGAGCTCCCAGATACGCAGTATTTT
-,TRBV30,TRBD2,TRBJ2-1,CAWSVRRLADIYNEQFF,TGTGCCTGGAGTGTACGTCGCCTAGCGGATATCTACAATGAGCAGTTCTTC
few,TRBV7-8,-,TRBJ1-3,CASSKGGSGNTIYF,TGTGCCAGCAGCAAAGGGGGATCTGGAAACACCATATATTTT
-,TRBV5-1,-,TRBJ1-4,CASSLALEQVGGKLFF,TGCGCCAGCAGCTTGGCCCTAGAACAGGTCGGGGGAAAACTGTTTTTT
-,TRBV29-1,-,TRBJ2-5,CSLRYQETQYF,TGCAGCTTGCGATACCAAGAGACCCAGTACTTC
-,TRBV25-1,TRBD1,TRBJ2-1,CASTRGQGFYNEQFF,TGTGCCAGCACTAGGGGACAGGGCTTTTACAATGAGCAGTTCTTC
-,TRBV19,TRBD2,TRBJ2-3,CASGTSGTDTQYF,TGTGCCAGTGGGACTAGCGGCACAGATACGCAGTATTTT
few,TRBV6-1,-,TRBJ2-4,CASTDPSLARIQYF,TGTGCCAGCACCGATCCCTCACTAGCACGCATTCAGTACTTC
few,TRBV11-2,-,TRBJ2-7,CASSLNRQSYEQYF,TGTGCCAGCAGCTTGAACAGGCAATCCTACGAGCAGTACTTC
-,TRBV30,TRBD1,TRBJ1-1,CAFTGQTIAEAFF,TGTGCCTTTACGGGACAGACAATTGCTGAAGCTTTCTTT
-,TRBV29-1,-,TRBJ2-2,CSAAERKNTGELFF,TGCAGCGCAGCGGAGCGTAAGAACACCGGGGAGCTGTTTTTT
-,TRBV30,TRBD1,TRBJ1-1,CAWSPRDRAATEAFF,TGTGCCTGGAGCCCGAGGGACAGGGCGGCCACTGAAGCTTTCTTT
-,TRBV30,-,TRBJ1-4,CAWSPKGTNEKLFF,TGTGCCTGGAGTCCCAAGGGCACTAATGAAAAACTGTTTTTT
-,TRBV27,-,TRBJ1-4,CASSHIQQGLNEKLFF,TGTGCCAGCAGTCACATACAACAGGGTCTAAATGAAAAACTGTTTTTT